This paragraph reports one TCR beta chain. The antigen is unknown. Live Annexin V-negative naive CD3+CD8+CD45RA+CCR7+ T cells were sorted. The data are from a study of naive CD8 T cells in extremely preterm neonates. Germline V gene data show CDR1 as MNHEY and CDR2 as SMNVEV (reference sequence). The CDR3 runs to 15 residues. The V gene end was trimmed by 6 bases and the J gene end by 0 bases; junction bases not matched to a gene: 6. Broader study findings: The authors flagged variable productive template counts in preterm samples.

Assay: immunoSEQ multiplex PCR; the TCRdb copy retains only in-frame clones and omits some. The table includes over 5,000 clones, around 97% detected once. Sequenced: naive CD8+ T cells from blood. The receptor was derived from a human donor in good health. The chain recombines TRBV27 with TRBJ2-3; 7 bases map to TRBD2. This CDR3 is CASSRLARSTDTQYF. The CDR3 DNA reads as TGTGCCAGCAGCCGACTAGCTAGGAGCACAGATACGCAGTATTTT.